The source of this T cell receptor (beta chain) is a study of Ad26.COV2.S vaccination and SARS-CoV-2 variants. Treatment denoted: some 19 received Ad26.COV2.S at low or high dose, single or two shots; roughly 5 received placebo; per-sample allocation not given. On day 63 after the first injection, vaccine and placebo recipients gave samples. Comments on this clone: No antigen is known for it.

Clones were sequenced by immunoSEQ multiplex PCR, and TCRdb holds only the in-frame ones, with some missing. The data hold hundreds of thousands of clones, with 87% observed a single time. This CDR3 spans 14 amino acids. V dropped 6 bases and J dropped 3 bases, with 12 bases sitting between them. Germline V gene sequence: CDR1 KGHSH, CDR2 LQKENI. Whole-study findings and limits: Measurement of non-spike TCR breadth gave similar results in vaccine and placebo recipients.

Specimen: peripheral blood, collected in a trial of Ad26.COV2.S vaccine versus placebo. The TCR originated in a person aged 18-65 years who received the Ad26.COV2.S COVID-19 vaccine or a placebo. The chain combines TRBV18 with TRBJ1-5; D gene unclear. This CDR3 is CASSRAGFNQPQHF. In nucleotides, the CDR3 is TGTGCCAGCTCCCGGGCAGGATTCAATCAGCCCCAGCATTTT.